A single sample is the source of the 4 T cell receptor beta chains below, sequenced in a study of early T cells in non-severe SARS-CoV-2 infection. Each CDR3 protein is one row after TCRdb ran MiXCR on the 5' RACE reads. The sample consists of 79,000 or so distinct CDR3 sequences, around 13% of them appearing once. The sequencing input was whole blood. All receptors derive from an adult who was a healthcare worker with PCR-confirmed SARS-CoV-2 infection or an uninfected control (not recorded which).

The chain links TRBV20-1 to TRBJ2-3; D might be TRBD2 (6 bases). The CDR3 contains 12 residues. Germline assignment: CDR1 DFQATT and CDR2 SNEGSKA (reference sequence). The ends were cut back, 3 bases at V and 4 bases at J, with 8 bases in the middle. DNA for the CDR3: TGCAGTGCTAGGCGACTAGCAGATACGCAGTATTTT. Its protein is CSARRLADTQYF.

This clonotype was counted at least ten times. V is TRBV5-7 and J is TRBJ1-3; no clear D gene. TRBV5-7 is marked as an open reading frame, function uncertain. Trimming cost V 2 bases and J 2 bases, with 17 bases left between them. The CDR3 spans 17 residues. For the CDR3, the DNA is TGTGCCAGCAGCTTAAACCTTGACCGGGCTGCTGGAAACACCATATATTTT. Amino acids: CASSLNLDRAAGNTIYF.

V gene TRBV3-1 combines with J gene TRBJ2-7; D might be TRBD2 (6 bases). Germline CDR1 LGHDT, CDR2 YNNKEL (reference sequence). The CDR3 totals 17 residues. Trimming took off 4 bases at V and 2 bases at J, with 21 bases between the two ends. CDR3: CASSLGALGGNTYEQYF. The CDR3 DNA reads as TGTGCCAGCAGCCTCGGTGCGTTGGGCGGGAATACCTACGAGCAGTACTTC.

This clonotype has more than one count but fewer than ten. The chain uses TRBV6-5 and TRBJ2-3; D unresolved. Germline lookup yields CDR1 MNHEY and CDR2 SVGAGI. The V and J ends lost 5 bases and 4 bases respectively, with 7 bases between them. This CDR3 contains 12 residues. The CDR3 reads CASSTQADTQYF. The CDR3, as DNA: TGTGCCAGCAGTACCCAGGCAGATACGCAGTATTTT.